This TCR beta chain was identified in a study of T cells after yellow fever vaccination. The germline V gene encodes CDR1 MNHEY and CDR2 SVGAGI. V lost 4 bases, J lost 6 bases, and 10 bases stayed unmatched. The CDR3 runs 15 residues. In TCRdb, the 5' RACE reads were re-called with MiXCR into one record per CDR3 protein. The sample gives under 600,000 distinct CDR3 sequences, approximately 12% of which show up once; roughly 13% is in the top ten. This clonotype was picked up a small number of times. The TCR sequence derives from a man aged 25-45 years who received the YFV17D yellow fever vaccine. This chain joins TRBV6-5 and TRBJ2-3, with TRBD1 matching 7 bases. Sequenced material: PBMCs, taken on the day of the yellow fever booster vaccination. CDR3 region: CASSSGTVEGDTQYF. CDR3 DNA: TGTGCCAGCAGTTCTGGGACAGTCGAAGGGGATACGCAGTATTTT.